This TCR beta chain was observed in a study of T cell repertoires in cytomegalovirus infection. CDR3 length equals 16 residues. Germline CDR1 MGHRA, CDR2 YSYEKL. With 0 bases clipped from V and 6 bases from J, the junction kept 6 bases outside the gene matches. Turning to this clonotype: The antigen is undetermined.

TCRdb passed the reads through MiXCR, listing each CDR3 protein once. Seen here are about 900,000 distinct CDR3 sequences, around a third observed once, and the top ten hold 11% to 15%. V and J are TRBV4-1 and TRBJ2-2, with 8 bases identical to TRBD2. This clonotype originated in a human donor in good health (CMV status not recorded). Some clones in this sample may be carry-over from other donors' samples. Sequenced here: cultured CD8+ T cells from PBMCs, sampled from culture after CMV antigen stimulation. CDR3 protein: CASSQDVGGAAGELFF. The CDR3 DNA follows: TGCGCCAGCAGCCAAGACGTCGGGGGGGCCGCCGGGGAGCTGTTTTTT.